These 12 T cell receptor beta chains originate from one sample sequenced in a study of CD8+CD57+ T cells in acquired aplastic anemia (dated by TCRdb to between 2018 and 2020). Reads for this sample came from an Illumina HiSeq 2000. Genomic DNA served as template for TCR beta VDJ combination and CDR3 sequence profiling. TCRdb reprocessed the public reads (quality trimming at Q25 with fastp, clone calling with MiXCR) and kept in-frame beta chains. Each entry merges the rows of one CDR3 protein and shows their most common DNA and genes. The sample table contains about 120,000 distinct CDR3 sequences; only one count was recorded for 58% of them. Roughly 30% of the sample belongs to the ten largest clones. Expansion of CD8+CD57+ cells had been shown by flow cytometry in the patients chosen for sequencing. Input material: sorted CD4+, CD8+, or CD8+CD57+ T cells (not recorded which) from PBMCs. The origin of the receptors is a human donor with aplastic anemia.

The chain is built from TRBV7-9 and TRBJ2-4, with D unresolved. The CDR3 runs 13 residues. The V end lost 8 bases, the J end lost 1 base, and 9 bases lay between the germline ends. Per germline, CDR1 SEHNR and CDR2 FQNEAQ (reference sequence). Here the CDR3 DNA reads TGTGCCAGCGGGCTCAGGGCCAAAAACATTCAGTACTTC. This encodes CASGLRAKNIQYF.

The CDR3 is CASSSQGVQPQHF. The DNA of the CDR3 is TGTGCCAGCAGCTCACAAGGGGTTCAGCCCCAGCATTTT. The V and J genes are TRBV11-2 and TRBJ1-5; possible D gene TRBD1, 5 bases. The germline V and J ends were trimmed by 4 bases and 6 bases, with 10 bases remaining between them. There are 13 residues in the CDR3. Germline V gives CDR1 SGHAT, CDR2 FQNNGV.

The CDR3 DNA follows: TGTGCCAGCACCTCCCCGGGAGGGGAAGAGACCCAGTACTTC. It codes for CASTSPGGEETQYF. V and J are TRBV2 and TRBJ2-5, with 8 bases fitting TRBD2. Trimming took 7 bases from V and 3 from J; bases not matched to a gene: 7. The CDR3 has 14 amino acids. Germline values: CDR1 SNHLY, CDR2 FYNNEI.

This clonotype was counted at least ten times. This chain connects TRBV24-1 to TRBJ2-5, with D perhaps TRBD2 (7 bases). This CDR3 has 14 residues. Germline-derived CDR1 and CDR2 are KGHDR and SFDVKD. Trimming stripped 3 bases from V and 5 bases from J, with 12 bases between. The CDR3 nucleotides are TGTGCCACCAGTGATCCGGGGGGCGGGGAGACCCAGTACTTC. Translating gives CATSDPGGGETQYF.

The V call is TRBV7-2, the J call TRBJ2-7; possible D gene TRBD1, 7 bases. The ends were cut back, 8 bases at V and 3 bases at J, with 17 bases in the middle. The CDR3 is made up of 14 amino acids. Germline V lookup: CDR1 SGHTA, CDR2 FQGNSA. This CDR3 reads CASDQGGGVYEQYF. CDR3 sequence (DNA): TGTGCCAGCGATCAGGGGGGCGGAGTCTACGAGCAGTACTTC.

This chain joins TRBV20-1 and TRBJ1-2, with TRBD1 matching over 11 bases. V gave up 6 bases and J gave up 8 bases; unmatched junction bases: 5. In germline, CDR1 is DFQATT, CDR2 SNEGSKA (reference sequence). The CDR3 runs 12 residues. The CDR3 DNA follows: TGCAGTGCCTCGGACAGGGGGCGAGGCTACACCTTC. Its protein is CSASDRGRGYTF.

The CDR3 nucleotides read TGCGCCAGCAGTGAGTCGTACACAGGGGGTGAAGCTTTCTTT. Translation gives CASSESYTGGEAFF. This sequence joins TRBV10-2 and TRBJ1-1, with TRBD1 matching 8 bases. J gave up 7 bases and V 0 bases, and 4 bases lay outside the gene matches. The CDR3 contains 14 residues. Germline loops: CDR1 WSHSY, CDR2 SAAADI.

The chain recombines TRBV19 with TRBJ1-3, with a weak D call TRBD1 (6 bases). The V end lost 3 bases, the J end lost 4 bases, and 13 bases lay between the germline ends. CDR1 is LNHDA and CDR2 is SQIVND in the germline V gene (reference sequence). CDR3 size: 15 residues. The CDR3 protein is CASSMKGGVGNTIYF. CDR3 bases: TGTGCCAGTAGTATGAAGGGGGGGGTCGGAAACACCATATATTTT.

This chain links TRBV20-1 with TRBJ2-7; D is unresolved. Trimming shortened V by 2 bases and J by 0 bases, and 5 bases separated the two germline ends. CDR1 DFQATT and CDR2 SNEGSKA come from the germline V gene (reference sequence). CDR3 size: 12 residues. For the CDR3, the DNA is TGCAGTGCTAGATTTAGCTCCTACGAGCAGTACTTC. Translating it yields CSARFSSYEQYF.

The chain carries TRBV25-1 and TRBJ1-6, with a weak D call TRBD1 (5 bases). Germline V gene sequence: CDR1 MGHDK, CDR2 SYGVNS. V lost 7 bases, J lost 7 bases, and 11 bases lay in between. The CDR3 has 13 amino acids. The CDR3 is CASTEGPNSPLHF. CDR3 nucleotides: TGTGCCAGCACCGAGGGGCCAAATTCACCCCTCCACTTT. Based on the CDR3 plus reference TRBV25-1 and TRBJ1-6, the full variable domain is EADIYQTPRYLVIGTGKKITLECSQTMGHDKMYWYQQDPGMELHLIHYSYGVNSTEKGDLSSESTVSRIRTEHFPLTLESARPSHTSQYLCASTEGPNSPLHFGNGTRLTVT.

V is TRBV10-1 and J is TRBJ2-3; no reliable D call. The CDR3 length is 13 residues. Germline-derived CDR1 and CDR2 are WNHNN and SYGVQD (reference sequence). Deletions cut 10 bases from V and 6 bases from J, with 17 bases between. The DNA for the CDR3 is TGCGCCACCCAACTGCGTCGGCGCGATACGCAGTATTTT. Encoded protein: CATQLRRRDTQYF.

This clonotype has only a few counts. This chain connects TRBV2 to TRBJ2-1, with 9 bases that match TRBD2. The germline V gene has CDR1 SNHLY and CDR2 FYNNEI. CDR3 length: 14 residues. The trim removed 8 bases at V and 5 bases at J, leaving 7 bases unmatched. The chain's CDR3 is CASLGLAHHNEQFF. The CDR3 bases are TGTGCCAGCCTGGGACTAGCCCACCACAATGAGCAGTTCTTC. The full variable domain, with the rest looked up from reference TRBV2 and TRBJ2-1, is EPEVTQTPSHQVTQMGQEVILRCVPISNHLYFYWYRQILGQKVEFLVSFYNNEISEKSEIFDDQFSVERPDGSNFTLKIRSTKLEDSAMYFCASLGLAHHNEQFFGPGTRLTVL.